Below, 9 T cell receptor beta chains from the same sample are listed, as sequenced in a study of shared clonotypes between healthy human individuals. Profiled with immunoSEQ multiplex PCR; TCRdb holds only in-frame clones, not every one. This table has 800,000 to 1,200,000 clones, 78% appearing once. Source material: memory CD4+ T cells from PBMCs. The subset was: CD45RA-negative fraction. These receptors all stem from a man younger than 35 in good health. Some clones in this sample may be carry-over from other donors' samples.

The rearrangement links TRBV5-1 to TRBJ2-7, with TRBD1 as a possible D gene (7 bases). The CDR3 extends over 12 amino acids. Looked up from germline, CDR1 is SGHRS and CDR2 is YFSETQ. V shed 3 bases and J shed 10 bases, with 14 bases lying between them. Written as DNA, the CDR3 is TGCGCCAGCAGCTCGGACAGGAGGGATCAGTACTTC. Amino acid sequence: CASSSDRRDQYF.

The chain couples TRBV9 to TRBJ2-7; D not resolved. The V gene's germline CDR1 is SGDLS and CDR2 YYNGEE. This CDR3 is 15 amino acids long. The germline V and J ends were trimmed by 0 bases and 4 bases, with 14 bases remaining between them. The CDR3 DNA reads as TGTGCCAGCAGCGTAGGAGCACAAGTGGAATACGAGCAGTACTTC. It encodes CASSVGAQVEYEQYF.

The chain combines TRBV18 with TRBJ2-5, with D perhaps TRBD2 (6 bases). Germline CDR1 KGHSH, CDR2 LQKENI. This CDR3 contains 15 residues. Trimming stripped 3 bases from V and 1 base from J, with 12 bases between. CDR3 region: CASSPRLASQETQYF. The CDR3, as DNA: TGTGCCAGCTCACCCCGGCTAGCGAGCCAAGAGACCCAGTACTTC.

The V and J genes are TRBV28 and TRBJ1-5, with 9 bases identical to TRBD1. There are 15 residues in the CDR3. The germline CDR1 and CDR2 sequences are MDHEN and SYDVKM. Losses at the gene ends were 10 bases for V and 4 bases for J; bases not matched to a gene: 11. CDR3 residues: CATHFGTGTNQPQHF. CDR3 nucleotide sequence: TGTGCCACCCATTTCGGGACAGGGACGAATCAGCCCCAGCATTTT.

This clone was seen a handful of times. This same CDR3 is encoded by further DNA sequences in the sample. The J gene is TRBJ2-1, the V gene TRBV5-4; 10 nucleotides match TRBD2. The CDR3 runs to 16 residues. The trim removed 0 bases at V and 8 bases at J, leaving 8 bases unmatched. Germline-derived CDR1 and CDR2 are SGHNT and YYREEE (reference sequence). The CDR3 sequence: CASSLARLAGADEQFF. CDR3 in DNA: TGTGCCAGCAGCTTGGCGCGGCTAGCGGGAGCGGATGAGCAGTTCTTC.

This chain links TRBV7-9 with TRBJ2-1, with a tentative D call TRBD2 (6 bases). The V end lost 5 bases, the J end lost 3 bases, and 17 bases lay between the germline ends. Germline-derived CDR1 and CDR2 are SEHNR and FQNEAQ (reference sequence). This CDR3 is built from 16 residues. CDR3 DNA sequence: TGTGCCAGCAGCCCCTTCCGGGGGAGAGGCTACAATGAGCAGTTCTTC. Residues: CASSPFRGRGYNEQFF.

At least ten counts were recorded for this clone. The chain couples TRBV18 to TRBJ2-3; 10 nucleotides align to TRBD1. The CDR3 loop spans 16 amino acids. J was trimmed by 1 base and V by 2 bases; bases with no gene match: 3. Germline loops: CDR1 KGHSH, CDR2 LQKENI. CDR3: CASSPVGTGGTDTQYF. The CDR3 DNA follows: TGTGCCAGCTCACCAGTTGGGACAGGGGGCACAGATACGCAGTATTTT.

At least ten counts were recorded for this clone. The chain couples TRBV27 to TRBJ2-7; 9 bases are a match to TRBD2. The germline V gene encodes CDR1 MNHEY and CDR2 SMNVEV (reference sequence). V lost 5 bases to trimming and J lost 7 bases; unmatched junction nucleotides: 12. This CDR3 contains 15 residues. DNA for the CDR3: TGTGCCAGCAGTACAATAGCGGGAGCGGGCACTGAGCAGTACTTC. Protein sequence: CASSTIAGAGTEQYF.

This clone occurred many times. The V and J genes are TRBV7-3 and TRBJ1-1; a weak D match, TRBD1 (6 bases). The ends were cut back, 4 bases at V and 0 bases at J, with 21 bases in the middle. Germline assignment: CDR1 SGHTA and CDR2 FQGTGA. The CDR3 is 18 residues long. The CDR3 sequence is CASSSLGGPGLVNTEAFF. CDR3 DNA sequence: TGTGCCAGCAGCTCCCTGGGGGGGCCGGGTCTGGTGAACACTGAAGCTTTCTTT.